A single sample gave rise to the 16 T cell receptor beta chains below, sequenced in a study of blood T cells in healthy people across ages. Primers used in a second PCR of roughly 7 to 12 cycles were a sample-barcoded 5' primer and a J-beta primer mix. TCRdb processed the 5' RACE reads anew with MiXCR; each CDR3 protein has one entry. Here the sample spans about 720,000 distinct CDR3 sequences, 22% being singletons. Material: blood. The receptor set was obtained from a man aged 70-80 years in good health.

In its sample, this clonotype was seen a few times. The chain has TRBV6-5 and TRBJ2-2; TRBD1 matches 7 bases. The CDR3 length is 13 residues. Trimming cost V 10 bases and J 1 base; bases outside gene matches: 3. Germline CDR1 is MNHEY and CDR2 is SVGAGI. The DNA for the CDR3 is TGTGCCATTAGACAGGGGAACACCGGGGAGCTGTTTTTT. This sequence encodes CAIRQGNTGELFF.

In this sample, this clonotype turned up a few times. The chain has TRBV20-1 and TRBJ1-6; 7 nucleotides line up with TRBD1. The CDR3 loop spans 13 amino acids. V shed 5 bases and J 7 bases; nucleotides not matched to a gene: 5. The germline gives CDR1 DFQATT, CDR2 SNEGSKA (reference sequence). CDR3 sequence: CSAEGTANSPLHF. The CDR3 bases are TGCAGTGCTGAAGGGACAGCAAATTCACCCCTCCACTTT.

The count of this clonotype is one. One junction end does not reproduce the germline sequence, and a read error may be involved. The chain has TRBV7-9 and TRBJ2-3; 9 bases fit TRBD1. Looked up from germline, CDR1 is SEHNR and CDR2 is FQNEAQ (reference sequence). This CDR3 is 13 amino acids long. In nucleotides, the CDR3 is TGTGCCCGCAGCTTAGGACAGGGGCAAGCCCGGTATTTT. Translating it yields CARSLGQGQARYF.

This clonotype has just a few counts. This chain joins TRBV5-1 and TRBJ1-5, with D perhaps matching TRBD1 (6 bases). The CDR3 has 15 residues. Germline V CDR1 and CDR2: SGHRS, YFSETQ. V was pared by 4 bases and J by 1 base, with 12 bases between. The CDR3 spells CASSPGTPSNQPQHF. CDR3 coding DNA: TGCGCCAGCAGCCCCGGGACACCAAGCAATCAGCCCCAGCATTTT.

This chain links TRBV12-3 or TRBV12-4 with TRBJ2-5; D tentatively reads TRBD1 or TRBD2 (6 bases each). The J call may be wrong; the DNA end is better matched by TRBJ2-1. The CDR3 length is 14 residues. The CDR3 bases are TGTGCCAGCAGTTTAGGAGGGGGGTCGCGCGAGCAGTTCTTC. Translated, it gives CASSLGGGSREQFF.

This clonotype showed up just a few times. J is TRBJ1-2 and V is TRBV29-1; the D gene is possibly TRBD1 (5 bases). Trimming removed 8 bases at V and 2 bases at J, with 12 bases between. This CDR3 contains 12 residues. CDR1 is SQVTM, CDR2 ANQGSEA, per germline. CDR3 in DNA: TGCAGCTCAGGAGGGGTAAACTATGGCTACACCTTC. Its translation is CSSGGVNYGYTF.

CDR3 in DNA: TGTGCCACCAGTAAATGGGAGACCCAGTACTTC. It codes for CATSKWETQYF. The genes are TRBV24-1 and TRBJ2-1; no reliable D call. The J call may be faulty, since TRBJ2-5 better matches the DNA end. Germline CDR1 reads KGHDR; CDR2 reads SFDVKD. CDR3 length equals 11 residues.

The chain joins TRBV4-2 to TRBJ1-2; D ambiguous. Germline V CDR1 and CDR2: LGHNA, YNFKEQ. The CDR3 spans 14 residues. Trimming cost V 2 bases and J 4 bases, with 11 bases left between them. The CDR3 DNA reads TGTGCCAGCAGCCAACCGGATTTTTCCTATGGCTACACCTTC. Its protein product is CASSQPDFSYGYTF.

This clonotype was recorded at least ten times. V is TRBV19 and J is TRBJ2-5; TRBD2 matches 11 bases. V dropped 8 bases and J dropped 4; count of bases not matched to a gene: 3. The length of the CDR3 is 13 residues. Looked up from germline, CDR1 is LNHDA and CDR2 is SQIVND (reference sequence). The CDR3 DNA reads as TGTGCCAGTCGACTAGCGGGGAGAGAGACCCAGTACTTC. Translated, it gives CASRLAGRETQYF.

The table lists this clonotype with a few counts. V and J are TRBV6-6 and TRBJ2-1; TRBD2 matches at 7 bases. Per germline, CDR1 MNHNY and CDR2 SVGAGI (reference sequence). The CDR3 consists of 18 residues. Trimming removed 6 bases from V and 0 bases from J; junction bases left unmatched: 14. The CDR3 here is CASSLNSGRQSSYNEQFF. CDR3 coding DNA: TGTGCCAGCAGCCTAAATAGCGGGCGTCAAAGCTCCTACAATGAGCAGTTCTTC.

This clonotype was recorded a few times. The genes are TRBV12-3 or TRBV12-4 and TRBJ2-1, with TRBD2 matching over 9 bases. The V gene end was trimmed by 5 bases and the J gene end by 5 bases; junction bases not matched to a gene: 10. The CDR3 loop spans 16 amino acids. The CDR3 region has the DNA TGTGCCAGCAGTCCGGCGGAGGCTAGCGGGAACAATGAGCAGTTCTTC. Protein sequence: CASSPAEASGNNEQFF.

This chain connects TRBV7-9 to TRBJ1-5; D is undetermined. The V and J ends lost 4 bases and 5 bases respectively, with 12 bases between them. This CDR3 contains 14 residues. Germline V CDR1 and CDR2: SEHNR, FQNEAQ (reference sequence). CDR3 protein: CASSSVDTDQPQHF. The CDR3 DNA reads as TGTGCCAGCAGCTCCGTCGACACCGATCAGCCCCAGCATTTT.

This clonotype appeared once. An end of the junction differs from the germline gene, which may be a read error. CDR3 amino acids: CASLSFDEQFF. For the CDR3, the DNA is TGCGCCAGCCTCAGTTTCGATGAGCAGTTCTTC. The chain recombines TRBV6-6 with TRBJ2-1; D is unresolved. The CDR3 is 11 residues long. The germline gives CDR1 MNHNY, CDR2 SVGAGI (reference sequence).

This clonotype was found a few times. The rearrangement links TRBV20-1 to TRBJ2-5, with unresolved D. The CDR3 is 12 residues long. The germline gives CDR1 DFQATT, CDR2 SNEGSKA (reference sequence). V was shortened by 4 bases and J by 2 bases, with 8 bases between the two germline ends. The CDR3 sequence is CSAIHEQETQYF. CDR3 DNA: TGCAGTGCTATTCACGAACAAGAGACCCAGTACTTC.

The V call is TRBV18, the J call TRBJ2-3; 12 bases are a match to TRBD2. J gave up 4 bases and V 6 bases, and 2 bases lay outside the gene matches. This CDR3 is 14 amino acids long. Germline V CDR1 and CDR2: KGHSH, LQKENI. DNA for the CDR3: TGTGCCAGCTCTGGACTAGCGGGGTCAGATACGCAGTATTTT. Translating it yields CASSGLAGSDTQYF. Filled out from reference TRBV18 and TRBJ2-3, the complete variable domain reads NAGVMQNPRHLVRRRGQEARLRCSPMKGHSHVYWYRQLPEEGLKFMVYLQKENIIDESGMPKERFSAEFPKEGPSILRIQQVVRGDSAAYFCASSGLAGSDTQYFGPGTRLTVL.

This clonotype was detected ten times or more. The CDR3 loop is CATSDSGRWGGAEAFF. As DNA, the CDR3 is TGTGCCACCAGTGATTCTGGCCGGTGGGGCGGCGCTGAAGCTTTCTTT. V usage is TRBV24-1 and J usage is TRBJ1-1; D perhaps matches TRBD1 (5 bases). The length of the CDR3 is 16 residues. Germline CDR1 KGHDR, CDR2 SFDVKD. The V end lost 2 bases, the J end lost 6 bases, and 18 bases lay between the germline ends.